The next 27 T cell receptor beta chains were all read from a single sample in a study of blood T cells in healthy people across ages. It was with a sample-barcoded 5' primer and a J-beta primer mix that a second PCR of roughly 7 to 12 cycles was run. TCRdb ran MiXCR on the 5' RACE reads and lists one entry per CDR3 protein. The sample contains hundreds of thousands of distinct CDR3 sequences, about half of which appear only once. The sequenced sample consisted of blood. These receptors were obtained from a man older than 75 in good health.

In regard to this clonotype: This may be a read error: a much more frequent sequence differs by one nucleotide. This rearrangement joins TRBV7-2 to TRBJ2-6, with D unresolved. Germline CDR1 reads SGHTA; CDR2 reads FQGNSA. The CDR3 loop spans 13 amino acids. The V end was cut by 6 bases, the J end by 2 bases, with 5 bases between. The CDR3 nucleotides read TGTGCCAGCAGGGAAGCTGGGGCCAACGTCCTGACTTTC. Translated, it gives CASREAGANVLTF.

The chain uses TRBV3-1 and TRBJ2-4; 8 bases are a match to TRBD2. The J call is in doubt because the DNA end fits TRBJ2-7 better. In germline, CDR1 is LGHDT, CDR2 YNNKEL (reference sequence). This CDR3 has 17 amino acids. DNA for the CDR3: TGTGCCAGCAGCCCCCATTCCTTGAGCGGGAGAAACTACGAGCAGTACTTC. It specifies CASSPHSLSGRNYEQYF.

This chain joins TRBV12-5 and TRBJ1-1; TRBD1 matches at 8 bases. This CDR3 has 15 residues. CDR1 and CDR2 from the germline V gene are LGHNT and FRNRAP. V lost 2 bases, J lost 4 bases, and 6 bases stayed unmatched. CDR3 coding DNA: TGTGCTAGTGGTTTGACGACAGGGGCGGGCACTGAAGCTTTCTTT. As protein: CASGLTTGAGTEAFF.

V is TRBV29-1 and J is TRBJ2-7; 10 bases are a match to TRBD1. Germline CDR1 SQVTM, CDR2 ANQGSEA. The CDR3 runs 12 residues. CDR3: CSAGTGDYEQYF. CDR3 DNA: TGCTCCGCCGGGACAGGGGATTACGAGCAGTACTTC.

This clonotype occurred a few times. This sequence joins TRBV20-1 and TRBJ2-3, with no clear D. Germline V gene lookup returns CDR1 DFQATT and CDR2 SNEGSKA (reference sequence). V was clipped by 1 base and J by 2 bases, with 13 bases between them. CDR3 length equals 15 residues. As DNA, the CDR3 is TGCAGTGCTAGAGTGATTAGGAGCCTCACAGATACGCAGTATTTT. This sequence encodes CSARVIRSLTDTQYF.

The chain recombines TRBV29-1 with TRBJ2-5; the D is unclear. The J call is in doubt because the DNA end fits TRBJ2-1 better. The germline V gene has CDR1 SQVTM and CDR2 ANQGSEA. The CDR3 contains 14 residues. The chain's CDR3 is CSVTLEEYQETQFF. The CDR3 DNA is TGCAGCGTTACCCTTGAGGAGTACCAAGAGACCCAGTTCTTC.

This clonotype was counted a single time. V and J are TRBV20-1 and TRBJ2-7; 14 positions agree with TRBD2. Unmatched junction bases numbered 5, after V lost 1 base and J lost 0 bases. CDR3 length: 17 amino acids. Germline CDR1 DFQATT, CDR2 SNEGSKA (reference sequence). CDR3 coding DNA: TGCAGTGCTAGAGGACTAGCGGGAGGGCCCATCTCCTACGAGCAGTACTTC. Its protein product is CSARGLAGGPISYEQYF.

The CDR3 is CASRPRTGERQFF. The DNA of the CDR3 is TGTGCCAGCAGACCCAGGACAGGGGAGCGGCAGTTCTTC. The chain links TRBV28 to TRBJ2-1, with 9 bases lining up with TRBD1. CDR1 and CDR2 (germline): MDHEN, SYDVKM. Unmatched junction bases numbered 9, after V lost 6 bases and J lost 12 bases. This CDR3 is 13 amino acids long.

The rearrangement joins TRBV12-3 or TRBV12-4 to TRBJ1-2; 11 positions agree with TRBD1. The V gene end was trimmed by 5 bases and the J gene end by 3 bases; junction bases not matched to a gene: 5. This CDR3 contains 15 residues. The CDR3 loop reads CASSPRTGGYYGYTF. The CDR3 nucleotides are TGTGCCAGCAGTCCCCGGACAGGGGGCTACTATGGCTACACCTTC.

This chain uses TRBV12-3 or TRBV12-4 with TRBJ2-3; D is unresolved. The CDR3 is made up of 12 amino acids. The V gene lost 4 bases and the J gene lost 4 bases, with 6 bases spanning the gap. CDR3: CASSSYADTQYF. CDR3 in DNA: TGTGCCAGCAGTTCTTACGCAGATACGCAGTATTTT.

Details on this clonotype: Being one base from a much bigger clone, this may be a read error. Lacking the conserved final phenylalanine or tryptophan, this CDR3 likely reflects a read error. The chain carries TRBV29-1 and TRBJ2-7; no clear D gene. The germline gives CDR1 SQVTM, CDR2 ANQGSEA. CDR3 size: 11 residues. With 1 base removed from V and 4 bases from J, the gap between germline ends came to 5 bases. The CDR3 DNA sequence: TGCAGCGTTGAAGCAGATTACGAGCAGTACTTA. As protein: CSVEADYEQYL.

This sequence joins TRBV3-1 and TRBJ2-3; the match to TRBD2 covers 7 bases. Germline V gives CDR1 LGHDT, CDR2 YNNKEL (reference sequence). CDR3 length: 15 residues. The trim removed 2 bases at V and 5 bases at J, leaving 7 bases unmatched. The CDR3 loop is CASSQRQGGVDTQYF. CDR3 DNA: TGTGCCAGCAGCCAACGTCAGGGAGGGGTAGATACGCAGTATTTT.

The chain's CDR3 is CASTHRAGSKNIQYF. CDR3 coding DNA: TGTGCCAGCACCCACCGGGCAGGCTCCAAAAACATTCAGTACTTC. The V and J genes are TRBV6-2 or TRBV6-3 and TRBJ2-4, with no clear D. The CDR3 loop spans 15 amino acids. Germline values: CDR1 MNHEY, CDR2 SVGEGT. V dropped 7 bases and J dropped 2 bases, with 15 bases sitting between them.

The chain is built from TRBV7-3 and TRBJ2-1; D remains unclear. The CDR3 loop spans 17 amino acids. V gave up 1 base and J gave up 6 bases, with 19 bases separating them. The germline CDR1 and CDR2 sequences are SGHTA and FQGTGA. CDR3 in amino acids: CASSLNVGRVPPNEQFF. The CDR3 DNA reads TGTGCCAGCAGCTTAAATGTGGGTAGGGTCCCCCCCAATGAGCAGTTCTTC.

This clonotype was observed a few times. The chain links TRBV7-3 to TRBJ2-3; 10 positions match TRBD2. The trim removed 5 bases at V and 8 bases at J, leaving 10 bases unmatched. Germline V lookup: CDR1 SGHTA, CDR2 FQGTGA. The CDR3 is 15 amino acids. CDR3 region: CASSPLAGVKGTQYF. As DNA, the CDR3 is TGTGCCAGCAGCCCCCTAGCGGGAGTGAAGGGTACGCAGTATTTT.

This clonotype has at least ten counts. The chain carries TRBV27 and TRBJ1-2; D remains unclear. Deletions cut 6 bases from V and 0 bases from J, with 2 bases between. CDR1 is MNHEY and CDR2 is SMNVEV in the germline V gene (reference sequence). There are 11 residues in the CDR3. The CDR3 DNA sequence: TGTGCCAGCAGCCCTAACTATGGCTACACCTTC. Translating it yields CASSPNYGYTF.

This clonotype was seen more than once but under ten times. The chain uses TRBV7-2 and TRBJ2-7; TRBD2 aligns across 11 bases. V was pared by 5 bases and J by 1 base, with 13 bases of the junction left unmatched. The CDR3 is made up of 18 amino acids. The V gene's germline CDR1 is SGHTA and CDR2 FQGNSA. DNA of the CDR3: TGTGCCAGCAGCCCTAGAGGTCGGGGGACTAGCGGTTCCTACGAGCAGTACTTC. It yields the protein CASSPRGRGTSGSYEQYF.

This rearrangement joins TRBV5-1 to TRBJ2-1; possible D gene TRBD2, 5 bases. Trimming took 4 bases from V and 6 from J, leaving 23 bases between them. This CDR3 is 17 amino acids long. Per germline, CDR1 SGHRS and CDR2 YFSETQ. The CDR3 region has the DNA TGCGCCAGCAGCCCCCACGGAGGCCAGCGATCGGGCAATGAGCAGTTCTTC. This encodes CASSPHGGQRSGNEQFF.

This chain links TRBV7-2 with TRBJ2-1; D remains unclear. This CDR3 is built from 13 residues. The V end was cut by 1 base, the J end by 9 bases, with 10 bases between. Germline assignment: CDR1 SGHTA and CDR2 FQGNSA. The CDR3: CASSLDPRREQFF. Written as DNA, the CDR3 is TGTGCCAGCAGCTTAGATCCTAGGCGTGAGCAGTTCTTC.

This clonotype was seen a handful of times. This sequence joins TRBV6-2 or TRBV6-3 and TRBJ2-1; 14 bases align to TRBD2. After removal of 5 bases from V and 5 bases from J, the junction contained 8 bases not matched to a gene. The CDR3 covers 17 residues. Germline V gene lookup returns CDR1 MNHEY and CDR2 SVGEGT. The CDR3 DNA reads as TGTGCCAGCAGTGAGACCGGGACTAGCGGGGGAAACAATGAGCAGTTCTTC. Translated: CASSETGTSGGNNEQFF.

This clonotype was picked up many times. CDR3 sequence (DNA): TGTGCCAGCAGCTCTGTGGCGACCTACGAGCAGTACTTC. Its translation is CASSSVATYEQYF. This chain joins TRBV7-2 and TRBJ2-7; no reliable D call. Germline V CDR1 and CDR2: SGHTA, FQGNSA. Trimming took 4 bases from V and 2 from J, leaving 9 bases between them. The CDR3 contains 13 residues.

This clonotype was counted only a few times. Possible read error: a much larger clone is one base away. The rearrangement joins TRBV28 to TRBJ2-5, with 8 positions matching TRBD2. Matching the DNA end better, TRBJ2-1 makes the J call doubtful. Germline CDR1 reads MDHEN; CDR2 reads SYDVKM. This CDR3 contains 13 residues. CDR3 sequence: CAGARAGVETQFF. CDR3 in DNA: TGTGCCGGCGCTAGAGCGGGAGTAGAGACCCAGTTCTTC.

The V gene is TRBV3-1, the J gene TRBJ2-1; 10 bases align to TRBD1. This CDR3 comprises 16 residues. Germline CDR1 and CDR2: LGHDT and YNNKEL (reference sequence). Trimming cost V 4 bases and J 9 bases; bases outside gene matches: 12. The CDR3 protein is CASSPERDRGDGEQFF. The CDR3 DNA is TGTGCCAGCAGCCCTGAAAGGGACAGGGGTGATGGTGAGCAGTTCTTC.

The rearrangement links TRBV5-6 to TRBJ2-2; no clear D. The CDR3 contains 15 residues. Germline V gene lookup returns CDR1 SGHDT and CDR2 YYEEEE. Trimming took off 0 bases at V and 0 bases at J, with 6 bases between the two ends. For the CDR3, the DNA is TGTGCCAGCAGCTTGGCGACCTCGAACACCGGGGAGCTGTTTTTT. Amino acids: CASSLATSNTGELFF.

The CDR3 DNA reads TGTGCCAGTAGTAACAGGGGGGGACAGCCCCAGCATTTT. It translates to CASSNRGGQPQHF. The V call is TRBV6-1, the J call TRBJ1-5; 8 nucleotides agree with TRBD1. Germline CDR1 MNHNS, CDR2 SASEGT. The CDR3 sequence is 13 residues long. After removal of 9 bases from V and 7 bases from J, the junction contained 8 bases not matched to a gene.

J is TRBJ2-3 and V is TRBV5-5, with TRBD1 identical over 12 bases. This CDR3 spans 14 amino acids. With 4 bases clipped from V and 5 bases from J, the junction kept 2 bases outside the gene matches. Germline assignment: CDR1 SGHKS and CDR2 YYEKEE (reference sequence). The CDR3, as DNA: TGTGCCAGCAGCGGGACAGGGGGCGGAGATACGCAGTATTTT. It yields the protein CASSGTGGGDTQYF. The full variable domain, with the rest looked up from reference TRBV5-5 and TRBJ2-3, is DAGVTQSPTHLIKTRGQQVTLRCSPISGHKSVSWYQQVLGQGPQFIFQYYEKEERGRGNFPDRFSARQFPNYSSELNVNALLLGDSALYLCASSGTGGGDTQYFGPGTRLTVL.

The sample holds a few counts of this clonotype. V gene TRBV25-1 combines with J gene TRBJ2-1; 10 bases fit TRBD1. V was pared by 6 bases and J by 9 bases, with 11 bases of the junction left unmatched. Per the germline V gene, CDR1 is MGHDK and CDR2 is SYGVNS. The CDR3 length is 15 residues. The CDR3 loop reads CASRGQGFLHGEQFF. The DNA of the CDR3 is TGTGCCAGCAGGGGACAGGGGTTCCTGCATGGTGAGCAGTTCTTC.